This T cell receptor (beta chain) derives from a study of cytomegalovirus exposure and HLA in healthy donors. General study findings and limits: There was a cluster of highly shared sequence variants that was likely a sequencing artifact.

Comments on this clone: Its cognate antigen is unknown.

Use of 60 Vbeta and 13 Jbeta primers characterized the PCR. Clones were sequenced by immunoSEQ multiplex PCR, and TCRdb holds only the in-frame ones, with some missing. The sample yields some 100,000 clones, 79% seen once. The CDR3 is made up of 12 amino acids. CDR1 and CDR2 (germline): MNHEY, SMNVEV (reference sequence). V lost 5 bases and J lost 6, with 11 bases in between. This chain uses TRBV27 with TRBJ2-7; D perhaps matches TRBD1 (6 bases). This TCR was sampled from a male donor in good health and CMV-seropositive. Sequenced material: PBMCs. Here the CDR3 reads CASSQTGAEQYF. As DNA, the CDR3 is TGTGCCAGCAGTCAGACAGGTGCCGAGCAGTACTTC.